The subject of this entry is one TCR beta chain. This clonotype was observed a handful of times. Its antigen is not yet known. No base quality values were provided; no much bigger clone lies one nucleotide off. These data originate in a study of patients and donors after allogeneic stem cell transplantation (dated by TCRdb to 2018 to 2020). Receptors were amplified or captured by RT-PCR. The instrument was a NextSeq 550. TCRdb redid the processing of the public reads, applying fastp at Q25 and MiXCR, and retained in-frame beta chains. Each CDR3 protein gets just one entry, which takes the most common genes and DNA from the rows behind it. For this sample the table gives under 2,000 distinct CDR3 sequences, of which about 23% were detected only once. 25% to 35% of the sample goes to the ten largest clones. Measured from the cysteine to the phenylalanine, the CDR3 is 15 residues long. Of all the DNA, just the CDR3 is kept, 45 bases in frame from base 1. CDR1 and CDR2 are drawn from the germline V gene (reference sequence): SEHNR, FQNEAQ. The germline V end is reduced by 3 bases and the J end by 4 bases; junction bases left unmatched: 5.

Recombination joined TRBV7-9 with TRBJ1-3; TRBD1 matches 8 bases in the middle. The sequence came from a human donor who was either an allogeneic HSCT recipient or a stem cell or donor lymphocyte infusion donor (not recorded which). It is not recorded whose cells these are; they may come from a transplant donor. Sequencing used blood, either unsorted or a sorted T cell fraction (not recorded which). The CDR3 protein: CASSFSTGAGNTIYF. The nucleotide sequence is TGTGCCAGCAGCTTTTCGACAGGGGCCGGAAACACCATATATTTT.